This T cell receptor beta chain was identified in a study of T cells after posttransplantation cyclophosphamide. Cyclophosphamide on days +3 and +4 followed busulfan-fludarabine conditioning and a marrow graft. General study findings and limits: TRB overlap between skin or GI tissue T cells and blood was limited. Donor-recipient repertoire similarity was low at 1-2 months, rising over year one. After PTCy, TRB diversity resembled that of CNI/methotrexate controls.

Trimming removed 2 bases from V and 6 bases from J; junction bases left unmatched: 3. Looked up from germline, CDR1 is SGDLS and CDR2 is YYNGEE. The CDR3 is 16 residues long. Assay: immunoSEQ multiplex PCR; the TCRdb copy retains only in-frame clones and omits some. The record shows about 10,000 clones for this sample, with no singletons present. The sample holds many counts of this clone. Antigen: not known. This receptor was obtained from a female patient in her 40s who received an allogeneic stem cell transplant from a related donor, was CMV-positive, and had no GVHD. T cells may partly derive from the graft donor. Source: PBMCs, taken after allogeneic stem cell transplant with posttransplant cyclophosphamide. The rearrangement joins TRBV9 to TRBJ2-1; 15 positions agree with TRBD2. The DNA for the CDR3 is TGTGCCAGCAGCGTGGGACTAGCGGGGGGCTTCAATGAGCAGTTCTTC. Translating gives CASSVGLAGGFNEQFF.